This TCR beta chain was obtained from a study of identical twins' blood T cells. CDR3 length: 14 residues. Germline V gives CDR1 DFQATT, CDR2 SNEGSKA (reference sequence). The ends lost 6 bases at V and 7 bases at J; junction bases unmatched: 7. Comment on this clonotype: Its cognate antigen is unknown.

A single record per CDR3 protein comes from TCRdb applying MiXCR to the 5' RACE reads. Of fewer than 450,000 distinct CDR3 sequences detected, about 28% appear once; the ten largest clones hold 6.1%. Notes on the study in general: Twin similarity might stem from environmental factors, not only genetics.

The specimen sequenced was PBMCs. V is TRBV20-1 and J is TRBJ2-1, with 12 bases that match TRBD2. This receptor was identified in a woman aged 18 to 55 in good health. The CDR3 coding sequence is TGCAGTGCCTTGCTAGCGGGGGGGCGTAATGAGCAGTTCTTC. It encodes CSALLAGGRNEQFF.